These 17 T cell receptor beta chains came from one sample sequenced in a study of blood T cell repertoires in COVID-19. The repertoire was sequenced with immunoSEQ multiplex PCR; TCRdb's copy has only in-frame clones and lacks some. The table lists some 260,000 clones, about 91% of them singletons. The sequenced sample consisted of peripheral blood. Receptor source: a woman in her 30s with COVID-19, enrolled during active disease.

The V call is TRBV18, the J call TRBJ2-3, with TRBD2 identical over 8 bases. Germline V lookup: CDR1 KGHSH, CDR2 LQKENI. This CDR3 has 20 amino acids. J lost 3 bases, V lost 0 bases, and 17 bases had no gene match. The CDR3, as DNA: TGTGCCAGCTCACCACCAAACTCGGCTAGCGGGCACACGGGAACAGATACGCAGTATTTT. It codes for CASSPPNSASGHTGTDTQYF.

This sequence joins TRBV19 and TRBJ1-1; 9 bases match TRBD1. Germline CDR1 is LNHDA and CDR2 is SQIVND (reference sequence). This CDR3 is 15 amino acids long. J was trimmed by 5 bases and V by 5 bases; bases with no gene match: 9. The CDR3 nucleotides are TGTGCCAGTAGTTCTTTGGGACAGGGTGGGACTGAAGCTTTCTTT. Protein sequence: CASSSLGQGGTEAFF.

V is TRBV5-4 and J is TRBJ2-3, with D maybe TRBD2 (6 bases). The CDR3 is 15 residues long. Trimming took 1 base from V and 2 from J, leaving 11 bases between them. Germline CDR1 SGHNT, CDR2 YYREEE (reference sequence). CDR3 protein: CASSLPSGHTDTQYF. DNA for the CDR3: TGTGCCAGCAGCTTGCCCAGCGGGCACACAGATACGCAGTATTTT.

The chain uses TRBV27 and TRBJ2-3, with 10 positions matching TRBD2. The germline gives CDR1 MNHEY, CDR2 SMNVEV (reference sequence). This CDR3 has 17 amino acids. The ends lost 3 bases at V and 3 bases at J; junction bases unmatched: 9. The CDR3 DNA is TGTGCCAGCAGTTTCCGGACAGGACTAGCGGCTACAGATACGCAGTATTTT. It yields the protein CASSFRTGLAATDTQYF.

The genes are TRBV15 and TRBJ2-7; the match to TRBD2 covers 9 bases. This CDR3 comprises 15 residues. The germline V gene encodes CDR1 LNHNV and CDR2 YYDKDF (reference sequence). V shed 2 bases and J 4 bases; nucleotides not matched to a gene: 6. CDR3 amino acids: CATSRFSGSGYEQYV. The CDR3 bases are TGTGCCACCAGCAGATTTAGCGGGAGCGGGTACGAGCAGTACGTC.

The chain uses TRBV24-1 and TRBJ2-3; D is perhaps TRBD2 (6 bases). With 5 bases removed from V and 0 bases from J, the gap between germline ends came to 11 bases. The CDR3 is made up of 15 amino acids. The germline V gene has CDR1 KGHDR and CDR2 SFDVKD. The CDR3 DNA follows: TGTGCCACCAGTGGGGGACTGAGGAGCACAGATACGCAGTATTTT. Amino acid sequence: CATSGGLRSTDTQYF.

The rearrangement uses TRBV11-2 and TRBJ2-1; TRBD2 matches 7 bases. J gave up 8 bases and V 5 bases, and 6 bases lay outside the gene matches. Germline loops: CDR1 SGHAT, CDR2 FQNNGV. This CDR3 spans 13 amino acids. CDR3 sequence (DNA): TGTGCCAGCAGCCGCGGGGAGGGCGATGAGCAGTTCTTC. Its protein product is CASSRGEGDEQFF.

J is TRBJ2-1 and V is TRBV4-1; TRBD2 matches 7 bases. The CDR3 consists of 17 residues. The V segment lost 6 bases and the J segment 5 bases; nucleotides outside the gene matches: 16. Germline V lookup: CDR1 MGHRA, CDR2 YSYEKL. The CDR3 sequence is CASSLRGVVVRHNEQFF. Here the CDR3 DNA reads TGCGCCAGCAGTCTTCGGGGGGTGGTAGTCCGACACAATGAGCAGTTCTTC.

The chain joins TRBV24-1 to TRBJ2-3; 9 nucleotides line up with TRBD1. This CDR3 region has 20 residues. V gave up 1 base and J gave up 0 bases; unmatched junction bases: 13. Germline values: CDR1 KGHDR, CDR2 SFDVKD. CDR3 sequence: CATSDLGRDRVRTSTDTQYF. For the CDR3, the DNA is TGTGCCACCAGTGATTTAGGCAGGGACAGGGTTAGAACAAGCACAGATACGCAGTATTTT.

The V and J genes are TRBV7-9 and TRBJ1-1, with TRBD1 matching 8 bases. The germline CDR1 and CDR2 sequences are SEHNR and FQNEAQ (reference sequence). The CDR3 runs 13 residues. V lost 4 bases to trimming and J lost 3 bases; unmatched junction nucleotides: 1. CDR3 sequence reads: CASSSQGDTEAFF. The CDR3 coding sequence is TGTGCCAGCAGCTCACAGGGGGACACTGAAGCTTTCTTT.

V gene TRBV10-3 combines with J gene TRBJ1-4; 8 bases are a match to TRBD1. The CDR3 is made up of 13 amino acids. Losses at the gene ends were 6 bases for V and 7 bases for J; bases not matched to a gene: 4. CDR1 and CDR2 from the germline V gene are ENHRY and SYGVKD. CDR3 bases: TGTGCCATCAGGGAAACAGGGGGTGAAAAACTGTTTTTT. It translates to CAIRETGGEKLFF.

This chain uses TRBV5-1 with TRBJ1-6; TRBD1 might be the D (6 bases). CDR1 SGHRS and CDR2 YFSETQ come from the germline V gene. The CDR3 is 14 residues long. Trimming stripped 2 bases from V and 10 bases from J, with 13 bases between. Here the CDR3 reads CASSFDRSLSPLHF. Here the CDR3 DNA reads TGCGCCAGCAGCTTTGACAGGTCACTCTCACCCCTCCACTTT.

This clone was recorded a few times. The chain has TRBV5-4 and TRBJ2-3; D perhaps matches TRBD1 (5 bases). Germline CDR1 is SGHNT and CDR2 is YYREEE (reference sequence). The CDR3 loop spans 16 amino acids. V gave up 4 bases and J gave up 0 bases, with 15 bases separating them. In DNA form, the CDR3 reads TGTGCCAGCAGCCAAGGGCAGGGTGCTAGCACAGATACGCAGTATTTT. It codes for CASSQGQGASTDTQYF.

The genes are TRBV4-2 and TRBJ1-2; 8 nucleotides agree with TRBD1. Germline V CDR1 and CDR2: LGHNA, YNFKEQ. J was trimmed by 8 bases and V by 2 bases; bases with no gene match: 7. The CDR3 consists of 14 residues. CDR3 loop: CASSQRQGASGYTF. The CDR3, as DNA: TGTGCCAGCAGCCAAAGGCAGGGGGCATCCGGCTACACCTTC.

The J gene is TRBJ1-2, the V gene TRBV15, with no clear D. This CDR3 comprises 15 residues. Germline loops: CDR1 LNHNV, CDR2 YYDKDF (reference sequence). V was trimmed by 0 bases and J by 4 bases, leaving 12 bases between them. This chain's CDR3 is CATSRDLTDIYGYTF. The CDR3 DNA reads TGTGCCACCAGCAGAGATCTTACAGACATCTATGGCTACACCTTC. The full variable domain, completed using reference TRBV15 and TRBJ1-2, is DAMVIQNPRYQVTQFGKPVTLSCSQTLNHNVMYWYQQKSSQAPKLLFHYYDKDFNNEADTPDNFQSRRPNTSFCFLDIRSPGLGDTAMYLCATSRDLTDIYGYTFGSGTRLTVV.

The V call is TRBV27, the J call TRBJ2-1, with TRBD2 matching 15 bases. Germline CDR1 MNHEY, CDR2 SMNVEV (reference sequence). The CDR3 runs 16 residues. V shed 0 bases, J shed 7 bases, and the junction held 1 base outside the gene matches. CDR3 region: CASSLSGTSGRNEQFF. As DNA, the CDR3 is TGTGCCAGCAGTTTATCCGGGACTAGCGGGAGGAATGAGCAGTTCTTC.

The sample holds a few counts of this clone. This chain links TRBV4-2 with TRBJ1-5; tentatively, D is TRBD1 (6 bases). Germline assignment: CDR1 LGHNA and CDR2 YNFKEQ. Between the trimmed V and J ends, which lost 0 bases and 6 bases, there was a span of 15 bases. The CDR3 extends over 16 amino acids. The CDR3 sequence is CASSQEPGGGGQPQHF. CDR3 sequence (DNA): TGTGCCAGCAGCCAAGAACCCGGGGGCGGGGGTCAGCCCCAGCATTTT.